What follows describes a single TCR beta chain. As originally analysed: Reference gene primer amplification gave nucleated cell count estimates. Profiling relied on immunoSEQ multiplex PCR, and the TCRdb table lists in-frame clones only, not all of them. That table gives V, J and clone size, and the DNA gave D and trimming. The sample gives roughly 120,000 clones, around 80% of which show up once; 1.5% to 2% is in the top ten. The sample originates from a study of blood T cell repertoires in COVID-19. Study-wide background: The study drew acute and convalescent COVID-19 samples from the United States, Italy and Spain. T cells, B-cell-depleted T cells, or PBMCs supplied cDNA or gDNA.

This CDR3 has 17 amino acids. Germline-derived CDR1 and CDR2 are LNHNV and YYDKDF (reference sequence). V was clipped by 1 base and J by 8 bases, with 21 bases between them. The chain is built from TRBV15 and TRBJ2-1; D may be TRBD1 (6 bases). Source material: peripheral blood. This receptor was taken from a man between 65 and 80 years old with acute or convalescent COVID-19. For the CDR3, the DNA is TGTGCCACCAGCAGAGGCCTGGGGACACATGCTGGGGATGAGCAGTTCTTC. This gives the protein CATSRGLGTHAGDEQFF. The variable domain in full, completed from reference TRBV15 and TRBJ2-1, reads DAMVIQNPRYQVTQFGKPVTLSCSQTLNHNVMYWYQQKSSQAPKLLFHYYDKDFNNEADTPDNFQSRRPNTSFCFLDIRSPGLGDTAMYLCATSRGLGTHAGDEQFFGPGTRLTVL.